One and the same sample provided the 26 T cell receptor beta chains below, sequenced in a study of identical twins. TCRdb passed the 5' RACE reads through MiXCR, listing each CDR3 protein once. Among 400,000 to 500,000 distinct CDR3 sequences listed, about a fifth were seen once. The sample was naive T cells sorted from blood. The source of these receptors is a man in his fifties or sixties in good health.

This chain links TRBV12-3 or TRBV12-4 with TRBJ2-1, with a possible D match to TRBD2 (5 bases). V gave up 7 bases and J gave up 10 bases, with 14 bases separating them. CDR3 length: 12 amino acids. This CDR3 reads CASTSSPGEQFF. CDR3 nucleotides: TGTGCCAGCACTAGTAGCCCGGGGGAGCAGTTCTTC.

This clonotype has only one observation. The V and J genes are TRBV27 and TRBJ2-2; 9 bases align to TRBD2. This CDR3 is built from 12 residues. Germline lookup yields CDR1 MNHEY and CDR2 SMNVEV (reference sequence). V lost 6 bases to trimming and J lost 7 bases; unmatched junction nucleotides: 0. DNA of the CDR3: TGTGCCAGCAGGCGGGAGGGCGGGGAGCTGTTTTTT. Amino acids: CASRREGGELFF.

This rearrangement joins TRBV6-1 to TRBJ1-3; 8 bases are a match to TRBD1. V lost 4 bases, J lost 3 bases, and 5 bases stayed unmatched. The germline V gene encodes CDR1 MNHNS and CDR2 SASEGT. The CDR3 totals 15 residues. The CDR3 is CASSGLRGLGNTIYF. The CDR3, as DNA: TGTGCCAGCAGTGGACTCAGGGGGCTTGGAAACACCATATATTTT.

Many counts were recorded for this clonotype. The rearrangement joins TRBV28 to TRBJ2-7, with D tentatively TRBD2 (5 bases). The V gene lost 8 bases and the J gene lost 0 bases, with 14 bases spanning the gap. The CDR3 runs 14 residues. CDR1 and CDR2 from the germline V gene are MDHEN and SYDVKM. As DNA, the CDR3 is TGTGCCAGCTGTACCTTAGCGTTCTCCTACGAGCAGTACTTC. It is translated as CASCTLAFSYEQYF.

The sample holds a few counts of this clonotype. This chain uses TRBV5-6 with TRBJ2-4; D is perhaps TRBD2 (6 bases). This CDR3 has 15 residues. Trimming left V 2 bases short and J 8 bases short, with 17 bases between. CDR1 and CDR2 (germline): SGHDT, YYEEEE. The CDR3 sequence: CASSFFSGGNHIQYF. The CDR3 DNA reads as TGTGCCAGCAGCTTCTTTTCTGGGGGGAACCACATTCAGTACTTC.

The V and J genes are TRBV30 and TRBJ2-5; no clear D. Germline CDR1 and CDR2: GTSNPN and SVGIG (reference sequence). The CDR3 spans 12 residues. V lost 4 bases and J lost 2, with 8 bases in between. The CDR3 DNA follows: TGTGCCTGGAACTGGAATCAAGAGACCCAGTACTTC. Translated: CAWNWNQETQYF.

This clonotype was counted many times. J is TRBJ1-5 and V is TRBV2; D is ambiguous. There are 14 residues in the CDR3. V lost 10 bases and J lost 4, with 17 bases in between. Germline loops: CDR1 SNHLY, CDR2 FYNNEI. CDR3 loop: CATLPQGGNQPQHF. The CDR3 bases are TGTGCCACCCTGCCCCAAGGAGGAAATCAGCCCCAGCATTTT. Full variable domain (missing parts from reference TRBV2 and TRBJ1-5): EPEVTQTPSHQVTQMGQEVILRCVPISNHLYFYWYRQILGQKVEFLVSFYNNEISEKSEIFDDQFSVERPDGSNFTLKIRSTKLEDSAMYFCATLPQGGNQPQHFGDGTRLSIL.

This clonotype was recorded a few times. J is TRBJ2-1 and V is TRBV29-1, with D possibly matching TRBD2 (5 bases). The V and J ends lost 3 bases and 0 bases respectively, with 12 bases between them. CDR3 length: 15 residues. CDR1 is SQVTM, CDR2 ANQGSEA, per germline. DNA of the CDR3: TGCAGCGTTGATCCGCCGGGGAGCTCCTACAATGAGCAGTTCTTC. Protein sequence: CSVDPPGSSYNEQFF.

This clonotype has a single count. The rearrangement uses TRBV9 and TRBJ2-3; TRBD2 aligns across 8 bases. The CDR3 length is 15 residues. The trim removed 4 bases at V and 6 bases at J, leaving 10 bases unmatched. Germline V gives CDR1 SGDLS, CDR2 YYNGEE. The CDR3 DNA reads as TGTGCCAGCAGCACTCTGACTAGCGTCGTGGATACGCAGTATTTT. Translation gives CASSTLTSVVDTQYF. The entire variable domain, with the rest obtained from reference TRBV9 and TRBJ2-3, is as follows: DSGVTQTPKHLITATGQRVTLRCSPRSGDLSVYWYQQSLDQGLQFLIQYYNGEERAKGNILERFSAQQFPDLHSELNLSSLELGDSALYFCASSTLTSVVDTQYFGPGTRLTVL.

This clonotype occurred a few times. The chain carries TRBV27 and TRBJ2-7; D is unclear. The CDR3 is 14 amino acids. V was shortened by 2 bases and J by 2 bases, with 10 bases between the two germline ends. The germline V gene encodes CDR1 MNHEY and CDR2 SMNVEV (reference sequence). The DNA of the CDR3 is TGTGCCAGCAGTTTAGGGTCGGTTACCTACGAGCAGTACTTC. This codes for CASSLGSVTYEQYF.

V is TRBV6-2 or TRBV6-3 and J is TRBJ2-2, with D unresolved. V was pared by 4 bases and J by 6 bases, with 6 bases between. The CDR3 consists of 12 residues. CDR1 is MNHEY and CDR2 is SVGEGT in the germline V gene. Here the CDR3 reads CASSFVAGELFF. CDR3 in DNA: TGTGCCAGCAGTTTCGTGGCCGGGGAGCTGTTTTTT.

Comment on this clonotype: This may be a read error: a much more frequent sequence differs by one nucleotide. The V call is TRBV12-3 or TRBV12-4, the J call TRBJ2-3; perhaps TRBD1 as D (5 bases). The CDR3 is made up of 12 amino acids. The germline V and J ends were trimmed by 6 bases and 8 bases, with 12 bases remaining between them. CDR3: CASSQERGTQYF. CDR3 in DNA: TGTGCCAGCAGCCAAGAAAGGGGTACGCAGTATTTT.

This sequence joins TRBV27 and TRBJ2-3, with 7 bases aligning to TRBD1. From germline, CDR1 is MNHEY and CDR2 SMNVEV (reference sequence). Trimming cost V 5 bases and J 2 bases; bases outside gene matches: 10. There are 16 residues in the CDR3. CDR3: CASSPEFDRVTDTQYF. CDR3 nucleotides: TGTGCCAGCAGTCCCGAATTCGACAGGGTCACAGATACGCAGTATTTT.

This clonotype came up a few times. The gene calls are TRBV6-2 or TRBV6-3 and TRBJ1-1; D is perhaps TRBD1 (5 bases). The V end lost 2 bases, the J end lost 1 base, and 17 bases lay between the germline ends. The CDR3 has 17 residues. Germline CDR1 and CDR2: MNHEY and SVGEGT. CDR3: CASSYSLFLTGNTEAFF. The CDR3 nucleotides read TGTGCCAGCAGTTACAGCCTTTTCCTCACAGGGAACACTGAAGCTTTCTTT.

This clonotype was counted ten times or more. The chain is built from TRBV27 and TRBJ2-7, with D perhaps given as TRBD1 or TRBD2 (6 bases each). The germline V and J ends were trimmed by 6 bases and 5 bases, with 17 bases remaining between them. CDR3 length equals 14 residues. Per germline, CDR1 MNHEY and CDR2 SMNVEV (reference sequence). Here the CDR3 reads CASRPDRRGNEQYF. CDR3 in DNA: TGTGCCAGCAGACCCGACAGGCGGGGAAACGAGCAGTACTTC.

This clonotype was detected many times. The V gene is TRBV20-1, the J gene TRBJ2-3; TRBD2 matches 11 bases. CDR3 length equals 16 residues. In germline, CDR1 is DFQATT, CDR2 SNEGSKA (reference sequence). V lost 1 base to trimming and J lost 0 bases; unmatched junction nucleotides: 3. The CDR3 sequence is CSARAGTSGSTDTQYF. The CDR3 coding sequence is TGCAGTGCTAGAGCAGGGACTAGCGGCAGCACAGATACGCAGTATTTT.

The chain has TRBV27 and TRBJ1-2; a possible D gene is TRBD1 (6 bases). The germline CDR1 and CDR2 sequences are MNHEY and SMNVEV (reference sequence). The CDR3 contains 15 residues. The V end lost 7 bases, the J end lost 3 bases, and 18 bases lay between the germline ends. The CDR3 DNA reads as TGTGCCAGCACGTCTTCCGGGGGCCAGTACTATGGCTACACCTTC. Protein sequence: CASTSSGGQYYGYTF.

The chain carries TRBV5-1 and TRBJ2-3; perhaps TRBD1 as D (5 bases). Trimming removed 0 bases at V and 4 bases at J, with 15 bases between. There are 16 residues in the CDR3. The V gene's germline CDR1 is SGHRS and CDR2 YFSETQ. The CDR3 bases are TGCGCCAGCAGCTTGGAGGGGCCGAGAATCTCAGATACGCAGTATTTT. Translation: CASSLEGPRISDTQYF.

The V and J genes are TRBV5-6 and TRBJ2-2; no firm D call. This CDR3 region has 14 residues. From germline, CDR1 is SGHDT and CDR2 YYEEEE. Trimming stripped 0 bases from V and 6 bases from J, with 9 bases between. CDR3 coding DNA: TGTGCCAGCAGCTTGGGTGCAGGATCCGGGGAGCTGTTTTTT. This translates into CASSLGAGSGELFF. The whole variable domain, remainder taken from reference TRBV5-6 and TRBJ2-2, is DAGVTQSPTHLIKTRGQQVTLRCSPKSGHDTVSWYQQALGQGPQFIFQYYEEEERQRGNFPDRFSGHQFPNYSSELNVNALLLGDSALYLCASSLGAGSGELFFGEGSRLTVL.

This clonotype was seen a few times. CDR3 sequence reads: CASSSRGSGGAHEQFF. The CDR3 region has the DNA TGTGCCAGCAGCTCTAGAGGTAGCGGGGGGGCCCATGAGCAGTTCTTC. J is TRBJ2-1 and V is TRBV7-2, with TRBD2 identical over 11 bases. CDR1 SGHTA and CDR2 FQGNSA come from the germline V gene. The CDR3 runs to 16 residues. The trim removed 4 bases at V and 8 bases at J, leaving 10 bases unmatched.

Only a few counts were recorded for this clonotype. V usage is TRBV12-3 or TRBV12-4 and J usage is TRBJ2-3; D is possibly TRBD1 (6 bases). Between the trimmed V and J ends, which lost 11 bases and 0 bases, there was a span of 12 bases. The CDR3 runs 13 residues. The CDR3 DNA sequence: TGTGCCGTATCGCAGGGGAGCACAGATACGCAGTATTTT. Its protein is CAVSQGSTDTQYF.

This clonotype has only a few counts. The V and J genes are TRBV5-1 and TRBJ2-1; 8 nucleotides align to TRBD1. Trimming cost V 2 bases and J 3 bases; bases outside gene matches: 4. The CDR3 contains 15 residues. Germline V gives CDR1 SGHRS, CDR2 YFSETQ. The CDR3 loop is CASSFRDRYYNEQFF. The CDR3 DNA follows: TGCGCCAGCAGCTTTCGGGACAGGTACTACAATGAGCAGTTCTTC.

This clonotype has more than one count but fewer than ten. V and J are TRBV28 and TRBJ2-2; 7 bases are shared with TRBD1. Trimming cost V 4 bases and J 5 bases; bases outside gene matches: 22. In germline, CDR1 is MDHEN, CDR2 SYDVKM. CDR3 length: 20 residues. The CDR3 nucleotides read TGTGCCAGCAGTTCCACAGGGGTCCCCACTCTCCTCTGGGGAACCGGGGAGCTGTTTTTT. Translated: CASSSTGVPTLLWGTGELFF.

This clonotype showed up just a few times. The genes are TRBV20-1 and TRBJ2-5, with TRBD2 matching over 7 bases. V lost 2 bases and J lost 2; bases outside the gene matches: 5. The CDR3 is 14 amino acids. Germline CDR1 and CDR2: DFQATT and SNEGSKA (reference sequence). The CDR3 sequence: CSARRGEYQETQYF. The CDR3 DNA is TGCAGTGCTAGACGGGGGGAGTATCAAGAGACCCAGTACTTC.

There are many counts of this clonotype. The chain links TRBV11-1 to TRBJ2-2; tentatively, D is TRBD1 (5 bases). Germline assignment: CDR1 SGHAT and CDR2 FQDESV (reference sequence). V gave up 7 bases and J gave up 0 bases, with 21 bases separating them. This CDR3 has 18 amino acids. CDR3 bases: TGTGCCAGCACATATCCCGCAGGGAAACCCACGAACACCGGGGAGCTGTTTTTT. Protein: CASTYPAGKPTNTGELFF.

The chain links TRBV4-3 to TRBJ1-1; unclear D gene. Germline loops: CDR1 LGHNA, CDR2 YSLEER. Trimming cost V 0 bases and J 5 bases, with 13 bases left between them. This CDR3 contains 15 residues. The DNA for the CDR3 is TGCGCCAGCAGCCAAGAGGGTTCTCCGGCGACTGAAGCTTTCTTT. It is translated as CASSQEGSPATEAFF.